A selection of T cell receptor beta chains follows, all from one sample in a study of regulatory T cells in long-lasting Graves disease. TCRdb itself ran the multiplex PCR reads through MiXCR, one entry per CDR3 protein. The sample holds 350,000 to 450,000 distinct CDR3 sequences; roughly 15% are singletons and the top ten take 7.8%. The same sample was also studied in work on T cells in Graves' hyperthyroidism and ophthalmopathy.

The sample consisted of peripheral blood mononuclear cells (PBMCs), taken at new diagnosis, from a patient treated with antithyroid drugs. These receptors originate from a woman between 40 and 55 years old with Graves disease. The CDR3 runs from the conserved cysteine through the conserved F or W.

j_gene: TRBJ2-2; v_gene: TRBV6-5; CDR3aa: CASSYSMGNTGELFF
j_gene: TRBJ2-7; v_gene: TRBV5-1; CDR3aa: CASSLGTGGVEQYF
j_gene: TRBJ2-1; v_gene: TRBV6-2/TRBV6-3; CDR3aa: CASKGDRFNNEQFF
j_gene: TRBJ2-1; v_gene: TRBV3-1; CDR3aa: CASSQDPSGRSSYNEQFF
j_gene: TRBJ2-3; v_gene: TRBV27; CDR3aa: CASSLFGTTQYYTDTQYF
j_gene: TRBJ2-1; v_gene: TRBV27; CDR3aa: CASSFLSYNEQFF
j_gene: TRBJ2-1; v_gene: TRBV20-1; CDR3aa: CSARGLAINEQFF
j_gene: TRBJ2-7; v_gene: TRBV5-4; CDR3aa: CASRLDGPSYEQYF
j_gene: TRBJ2-6; v_gene: TRBV29-1; CDR3aa: CSAQEAAGANVLTF
j_gene: TRBJ2-1; v_gene: TRBV13; CDR3aa: CASSQDHTGVFSNEQFF
j_gene: TRBJ2-7; v_gene: TRBV6-2/TRBV6-3; CDR3aa: CASSQGHNYEQYF
j_gene: TRBJ2-7; v_gene: TRBV18; CDR3aa: CASSRGTSAYEQYF
j_gene: TRBJ2-7; v_gene: TRBV30; CDR3aa: CAWRIYYEQYF
j_gene: TRBJ2-5; v_gene: TRBV5-4; CDR3aa: CASSRGEGPQETQYF
j_gene: TRBJ2-7; v_gene: TRBV2; CDR3aa: CASSETYQTGWEQYF
j_gene: TRBJ2-1; v_gene: TRBV5-1; CDR3aa: CASSLVAVTGGHYNEQFF
j_gene: TRBJ2-1; v_gene: TRBV2; CDR3aa: CASRRTGGSYEQFF
j_gene: TRBJ2-7; v_gene: TRBV29-1; CDR3aa: CSVGLAGTYEQYF
j_gene: TRBJ2-3; v_gene: TRBV2; CDR3aa: CASSLGLGGVEYTDTQYF
j_gene: TRBJ2-1; v_gene: TRBV7-2; CDR3aa: CASSLGGRAVTNEQFF
j_gene: TRBJ1-2; v_gene: TRBV12-5; CDR3aa: CASGSSRQGADYGYTF
j_gene: TRBJ1-1; v_gene: TRBV12-3/TRBV12-4; CDR3aa: CASSLAFVNWNTEAFF
j_gene: TRBJ2-2; v_gene: TRBV12-3/TRBV12-4; CDR3aa: CASTLSGRAGELFF
j_gene: TRBJ2-1; v_gene: TRBV2; CDR3aa: CASRGGLAGFGHEQFF
j_gene: TRBJ2-1; v_gene: TRBV7-6; CDR3aa: CASSVNRVHEQFF
j_gene: TRBJ2-1; v_gene: TRBV20-1; CDR3aa: CSARAPGYNEQFF
j_gene: TRBJ2-3; v_gene: TRBV13; CDR3aa: CASSPTLAGVATQYF
j_gene: TRBJ2-1; v_gene: TRBV6-2/TRBV6-3; CDR3aa: CASSLGGGQFF
j_gene: TRBJ1-1; v_gene: TRBV10-3; CDR3aa: CAISESLTEMNTEAFF
j_gene: TRBJ2-3; v_gene: TRBV7-9; CDR3aa: CASSSTPSGSPDTQYF
j_gene: TRBJ2-7; v_gene: TRBV2; CDR3aa: CASRIFPGPNSYEQYF
j_gene: TRBJ1-2; v_gene: TRBV12-3/TRBV12-4; CDR3aa: CASTLSVRTGYTF
j_gene: TRBJ2-2; v_gene: TRBV5-1; CDR3aa: CASSAPDRGIDTGELFF
j_gene: TRBJ2-3; v_gene: TRBV28; CDR3aa: CASTPPRDGPDTQYF
j_gene: TRBJ2-7; v_gene: TRBV11-2; CDR3aa: CASSTGLAGGRTTYEQYF
j_gene: TRBJ2-7; v_gene: TRBV11-2; CDR3aa: CASSLVARGLSYEQYF
j_gene: TRBJ1-2; v_gene: TRBV7-2; CDR3aa: CASSLAGTDNYGYTF
j_gene: TRBJ2-5; v_gene: TRBV12-3/TRBV12-4; CDR3aa: CASSPGPRAQYF
j_gene: TRBJ2-3; v_gene: TRBV9; CDR3aa: CASSGRATDTQYF
j_gene: TRBJ2-1; v_gene: TRBV6-5; CDR3aa: CASSYSASGKVLEEQFF
j_gene: TRBJ1-5; v_gene: TRBV7-9; CDR3aa: CASSFSTGGGNQPQHF
j_gene: TRBJ2-5; v_gene: TRBV6-1; CDR3aa: CASTRTSIETQYF
j_gene: TRBJ2-7; v_gene: TRBV28; CDR3aa: CASSLRQTYKQYF
j_gene: TRBJ1-1; v_gene: TRBV6-2/TRBV6-3; CDR3aa: CATYMNTEAFF
j_gene: TRBJ1-1; v_gene: TRBV3-1; CDR3aa: CASSNEMMNTEAFF
j_gene: TRBJ2-7; v_gene: TRBV7-2; CDR3aa: CASSLPILDSESSYEQYF
j_gene: TRBJ2-2; v_gene: TRBV11-3; CDR3aa: CASSLAVGELFF
j_gene: TRBJ2-7; v_gene: TRBV18; CDR3aa: CASSPGMSYEQYF
j_gene: TRBJ1-3; v_gene: TRBV5-1; CDR3aa: CASSPTGSGNTIYF
j_gene: TRBJ1-1; v_gene: TRBV19; CDR3aa: CASSIDDSANTEAFF
j_gene: TRBJ1-5; v_gene: TRBV12-5; CDR3aa: CASGLQQGQPQHF
j_gene: TRBJ1-1; v_gene: TRBV19; CDR3aa: CASSIGGVGAEAFF
j_gene: TRBJ1-4; v_gene: TRBV5-1; CDR3aa: CASSPDRRETQLFF
j_gene: TRBJ2-7; v_gene: TRBV5-1; CDR3aa: CASSYGTSTYEQYF
j_gene: TRBJ2-2; v_gene: TRBV4-3; CDR3aa: CASSQASGLAGIGELFF